Listed here are 14 T cell receptor beta chains from one sample, sequenced in a study of cytomegalovirus exposure and HLA in healthy donors. PCR primers comprised 60 Vbeta and 13 Jbeta primers. The protocol was immunoSEQ multiplex PCR, while the TCRdb copy is restricted to in-frame clones and leaves out a portion. The table shows fewer than 25,000 clones, with 70% to 80% occurring only once. Sequencing was performed on PBMCs. These receptors all stem from a man aged 55 to 70 in good health and CMV-seronegative.

In the case of this clone: One end of the junction fails to match germline, which may point to a read error. The V gene is TRBV7-9, the J gene TRBJ2-7; D gene ambiguous. This CDR3 spans 12 amino acids. Germline loops: CDR1 SEHNR, CDR2 FQNEAQ (reference sequence). The CDR3 DNA is TGTTCCAGCAGCTTTGCCAGTTACGAGCAGTACTTC. Translated, it gives CSSSFASYEQYF.

CDR3 coding DNA: TGTGCCAGCAGTGTACAGGTCCGTTATGGCTACACCTTC. It translates to CASSVQVRYGYTF. The rearrangement links TRBV2 to TRBJ1-2; perhaps TRBD1 as D (5 bases). V gave up 4 bases and J gave up 5 bases, with 11 bases separating them. The CDR3 contains 13 residues. Germline CDR1 SNHLY, CDR2 FYNNEI.

V is TRBV7-9 and J is TRBJ2-7; 9 positions match TRBD2. Germline values: CDR1 SEHNR, CDR2 FQNEAQ (reference sequence). CDR3 length equals 16 residues. After removal of 4 bases from V and 0 bases from J, the junction contained 7 bases not matched to a gene. Here the CDR3 reads CASSSQGLAFSYEQYF. The DNA for the CDR3 is TGTGCCAGCAGCTCTCAGGGACTAGCCTTCTCCTACGAGCAGTACTTC.

The V and J genes are TRBV7-2 and TRBJ2-7; 8 bases align to TRBD1. The CDR3 contains 14 residues. Germline V gives CDR1 SGHTA, CDR2 FQGNSA. The junction had 6 bases not matched to a gene; V was cut back by 6 bases and J by 2 bases. CDR3 sequence reads: CASRLRTGPYEQYF. CDR3 DNA sequence: TGTGCCAGCAGGCTTAGGACAGGGCCCTACGAGCAGTACTTC.

In this sample, this clone turned up a few times. V usage is TRBV10-3 and J usage is TRBJ1-1; D gene ambiguous. Between the trimmed V and J ends, which lost 6 bases and 4 bases, there was a span of 9 bases. This CDR3 region has 12 residues. CDR1 and CDR2 from the germline V gene are ENHRY and SYGVKD. This chain's CDR3 is CAIRRGFTEAFF. CDR3 sequence (DNA): TGTGCCATCAGGCGGGGTTTCACTGAAGCTTTCTTT.

The J gene is TRBJ2-5, the V gene TRBV7-8; 7 positions agree with TRBD2. Germline V gene data show CDR1 as SGHVS and CDR2 as FQNEAQ. J gave up 2 bases and V 4 bases, and 4 bases lay outside the gene matches. The CDR3 length is 14 residues. The CDR3 sequence: CASSSTGGQETQYF. The CDR3 DNA reads TGTGCCAGCAGCTCAACGGGGGGTCAAGAGACCCAGTACTTC.

With regard to this clone: At one end, the junction sequence differs from germline, possibly due to a read error. The J gene is TRBJ2-7, the V gene TRBV7-6; 7 bases match TRBD2. This CDR3 comprises 17 residues. Looked up from germline, CDR1 is SGHVS and CDR2 is FNYEAQ. This CDR3 reads CASRLWGGWGSSYEQYF. CDR3 nucleotide sequence: TGTGCCAGCCGCTTATGGGGAGGGTGGGGCAGTTCCTACGAGCAGTACTTC. The full variable domain, in which reference TRBV7-6 and TRBJ2-7 provide the parts outside the CDR3, is GAGVSQSPRYKVTKRGQDVALRCDPISGHVSLYWYRQALGQGPEFLTYFNYEAQQDKSGLPNDRFSAERPEGSISTLTIQRTEQRDSAMYRCASRLWGGWGSSYEQYFGPGTRLTVT.

The gene calls are TRBV5-1 and TRBJ2-3; D unresolved. Trimming removed 0 bases from V and 6 bases from J, with 2 bases in between. The CDR3 totals 11 residues. CDR1 is SGHRS and CDR2 is YFSETQ in the germline V gene. CDR3 sequence (DNA): TGCGCCAGCAGCTTGGCGGATACGCAGTATTTT. Its translation: CASSLADTQYF. The full variable domain, in which reference TRBV5-1 and TRBJ2-3 provide the parts outside the CDR3, is KAGVTQTPRYLIKTRGQQVTLSCSPISGHRSVSWYQQTPGQGLQFLFEYFSETQRNKGNFPGRFSGRQFSNSRSEMNVSTLELGDSALYLCASSLADTQYFGPGTRLTVL.

This clone is categorized as medium-sized. V and J are TRBV7-9 and TRBJ2-3, with D possibly matching TRBD1 (5 bases). V was cut by 5 bases and J by 0 bases, with 12 bases left in between. The length of the CDR3 is 15 residues. CDR1 is SEHNR and CDR2 is FQNEAQ in the germline V gene (reference sequence). CDR3 nucleotides: TGTGCCAGCAGCCCAGGTGGGGCCAGCACAGATACGCAGTATTTT. Protein sequence: CASSPGGASTDTQYF.

This chain joins TRBV4-1 and TRBJ2-7, with D maybe TRBD1 (6 bases). V dropped 1 base and J dropped 6 bases, with 16 bases sitting between them. The CDR3 runs 15 residues. The germline gives CDR1 MGHRA, CDR2 YSYEKL. In DNA, the CDR3 is TGCGCCAGCAGCCAAGGACTACAGGGTAAGGGCGAGCAGTACTTC. Its protein product is CASSQGLQGKGEQYF.

The rearrangement uses TRBV19 and TRBJ2-3, with D possibly TRBD1 on 5 matching bases. Germline CDR1 is LNHDA and CDR2 is SQIVND (reference sequence). The germline V and J ends were trimmed by 7 bases and 4 bases, with 15 bases remaining between them. The CDR3 extends over 14 amino acids. CDR3 DNA: TGTGCCAGTAAAACAGGCCCGGCGGCAGATACGCAGTATTTT. This sequence encodes CASKTGPAADTQYF.

The chain couples TRBV7-2 to TRBJ2-1; 7 nucleotides line up with TRBD2. The germline V gene has CDR1 SGHTA and CDR2 FQGNSA. The CDR3 loop spans 15 amino acids. Trimming removed 4 bases from V and 8 bases from J; junction bases left unmatched: 11. CDR3 nucleotide sequence: TGTGCCAGCAGCTCCTCCGGGACTACCAACGATGAGCAGTTCTTC. Translation: CASSSSGTTNDEQFF.

This clone has more than one count but fewer than ten. This chain connects TRBV15 to TRBJ1-1; D might be TRBD1 (5 bases). The V end was cut by 8 bases, the J end by 5 bases, with 18 bases between. The CDR3 is 14 residues long. Germline loops: CDR1 LNHNV, CDR2 YYDKDF (reference sequence). Written as DNA, the CDR3 is TGTGCCACCGGAGTGTTGGGGCCCGGGACTGAAGCTTTCTTT. Translating gives CATGVLGPGTEAFF. Full variable domain (missing parts from reference TRBV15 and TRBJ1-1): DAMVIQNPRYQVTQFGKPVTLSCSQTLNHNVMYWYQQKSSQAPKLLFHYYDKDFNNEADTPDNFQSRRPNTSFCFLDIRSPGLGDTAMYLCATGVLGPGTEAFFGQGTRLTVV.

This clone was observed a few times. The chain joins TRBV11-2 to TRBJ2-1; D might be TRBD2 (5 bases). This CDR3 comprises 12 residues. The V end was cut by 5 bases, the J end by 10 bases, with 12 bases between. CDR1 and CDR2 (germline): SGHAT, FQNNGV. CDR3 sequence (DNA): TGTGCCAGCAGCCGACCCGGGGTAGAGCAGTTCTTC. Protein product: CASSRPGVEQFF.